This note documents a single TCR beta chain sequence. Its cognate antigen is unknown. The ends lost 1 base at V and 6 bases at J; junction bases unmatched: 10. CDR1 and CDR2 (germline): SGHAT, FQNNGV. CDR3 length: 17 amino acids. These data originate in a study of cytomegalovirus exposure and HLA in healthy donors. The wider study: Early release data held 85 million or so unique TCRs from HLA-typed donors. Overall study findings and caveats: In a later analysis, common viral pathogens appeared linked to several of the most significant clusters.

Though nominally healthy at sampling, donors likely had unrecorded immune exposures. PCR used 60 Vbeta primers and 13 Jbeta primers. Generated by immunoSEQ multiplex PCR, the TCRdb table keeps only in-frame clones and is missing some. The sample spans fewer than 150,000 clones; the ten largest clones claim 1.5% to 2.5%. This receptor was identified in a woman aged 60-75 years in good health and CMV-seronegative. Sequencing was carried out using PBMCs. The V call is TRBV11-2, the J call TRBJ2-2; 8 nucleotides line up with TRBD2. As DNA, the CDR3 is TGTGCCAGCAGCTTAGTTAGTCGGGGGGGCGTCGCCGGGGAGCTGTTTTTT. It specifies CASSLVSRGGVAGELFF.